The 21 T cell receptor beta chains below were found in one sample sequenced in a study of sequential checkpoint blockade in melanoma. The treatment was: randomized to nivolumab then ipilimumab (arm A) or the reverse (arm B). Sequencing was performed with immunoSEQ multiplex PCR; in TCRdb, only in-frame clones are kept and a portion is missing. The table shows over 8,000 clones, with 50% to 70% occurring only once. The material sequenced was CD8+ T cells sorted from blood (inferred from file names), taken from a patient given nivolumab and ipilimumab in sequence. The receptors were gathered from a human patient with melanoma. Some clones in this sample may be carry-over from other donors' samples.

In this sample, this clone turned up a few times. J is TRBJ1-2 and V is TRBV9; a possible D gene is TRBD1 (5 bases). Germline CDR1 and CDR2: SGDLS and YYNGEE. CDR3 size: 13 residues. Trimming stripped 3 bases from V and 4 bases from J, with 10 bases between. CDR3 amino acids: CASSGGEGYGYTF. The CDR3 DNA is TGTGCCAGCAGCGGAGGGGAGGGCTATGGCTACACCTTC.

The chain has TRBV27 and TRBJ1-2; possible D gene TRBD1, 6 bases. The CDR3 runs 13 residues. The germline V gene has CDR1 MNHEY and CDR2 SMNVEV (reference sequence). The V end was cut by 5 bases, the J end by 4 bases, with 11 bases between. This chain's CDR3 is CASSPGQFYGYTF. CDR3 sequence (DNA): TGTGCCAGCAGTCCCGGACAGTTCTATGGCTACACCTTC.

This chain uses TRBV4-2 with TRBJ2-5; D is unresolved. The end of the DNA is better explained by TRBJ2-7, so the J call may be wrong. The germline V gene has CDR1 LGHNA and CDR2 YNFKEQ. CDR3 size: 13 residues. CDR3 region: CASSQVLGYEQYF. CDR3 sequence (DNA): TGTGCCAGCAGCCAAGTATTGGGCTACGAGCAGTACTTC.

This clone appeared a few times. The genes are TRBV7-9 and TRBJ2-5, with 9 bases matching TRBD2. The CDR3 is 19 amino acids. Germline V gives CDR1 SEHNR, CDR2 FQNEAQ (reference sequence). V lost 6 bases to trimming and J lost 3 bases; unmatched junction nucleotides: 20. CDR3 nucleotide sequence: TGTGCCAGCAGTTTTACTCTCTCGACTAGCGGAGTGGGGAAAGAGACCCAGTACTTC. Protein sequence: CASSFTLSTSGVGKETQYF.

The J gene is TRBJ1-4, the V gene TRBV15; 8 nucleotides match TRBD1. V trimming: 2 bases; J trimming: 6 bases; junction bases outside the gene matches: 5. Per germline, CDR1 LNHNV and CDR2 YYDKDF (reference sequence). The CDR3 contains 15 residues. CDR3 nucleotide sequence: TGTGCCACCAGCAGATCAGGGGGCCTGTATGAAAAACTGTTTTTT. This gives the protein CATSRSGGLYEKLFF.

This clone appeared a single time. The chain carries TRBV9 and TRBJ2-7; 8 bases align to TRBD1. The CDR3 consists of 15 residues. Germline V gene lookup returns CDR1 SGDLS and CDR2 YYNGEE. Trimming cost V 0 bases and J 6 bases; bases outside gene matches: 8. The CDR3 bases are TGTGCCAGCAGCGTAGGGCCTCGGGACAGGACCGAGCAGTACTTC. It is translated as CASSVGPRDRTEQYF.

The table lists this clone with a count of one. V usage is TRBV5-1 and J usage is TRBJ2-7; the match to TRBD1 covers 10 bases. Germline CDR1 reads SGHRS; CDR2 reads YFSETQ. V gave up 4 bases and J gave up 2 bases; unmatched junction bases: 6. The CDR3 covers 15 residues. CDR3 region: CASSATGTGAYEQYF. CDR3 coding DNA: TGCGCCAGCAGCGCGACCGGGACAGGGGCCTACGAGCAGTACTTC. Variable domain in full (rest from reference TRBV5-1 and TRBJ2-7): KAGVTQTPRYLIKTRGQQVTLSCSPISGHRSVSWYQQTPGQGLQFLFEYFSETQRNKGNFPGRFSGRQFSNSRSEMNVSTLELGDSALYLCASSATGTGAYEQYFGPGTRLTVT.

In this sample, this clone turned up a few times. The rearrangement joins TRBV19 to TRBJ2-7; possibly TRBD1 for D (6 bases). The CDR3 sequence is 13 residues long. V lost 5 bases to trimming and J lost 4 bases, with 12 bases between them. The germline V gene has CDR1 LNHDA and CDR2 SQIVND (reference sequence). CDR3 sequence reads: CASSGTSKYEQYF. The DNA of the CDR3 is TGTGCCAGTAGTGGGACAAGTAAGTACGAGCAGTACTTC.

This sequence joins TRBV5-1 and TRBJ1-3, with D unresolved. This CDR3 is 17 amino acids long. Deletions cut 4 bases from V and 2 bases from J, with 19 bases between. The V gene's germline CDR1 is SGHRS and CDR2 YFSETQ. The CDR3 DNA follows: TGCGCCAGCAGCCAACGGTACGGAGGCAGGACTGGAAACACCATATATTTT. Residues: CASSQRYGGRTGNTIYF.

The chain is built from TRBV13 and TRBJ2-2; D perhaps matches TRBD1 (5 bases). The length of the CDR3 is 14 residues. Per germline, CDR1 PRHDT and CDR2 FYEKMQ (reference sequence). V was clipped by 5 bases and J by 7 bases, with 14 bases between them. CDR3 protein: CASSDLGAGGELFF. DNA for the CDR3: TGTGCCAGCAGCGACCTTGGGGCAGGCGGGGAGCTGTTTTTT.

This chain uses TRBV7-2 with TRBJ2-7, with TRBD1 as a possible D gene (5 bases). Trimming shortened V by 5 bases and J by 4 bases, and 12 bases separated the two germline ends. The CDR3 sequence is 13 residues long. Germline CDR1 SGHTA, CDR2 FQGNSA. Here the CDR3 DNA reads TGTGCCAGCAGCCCGTCGGACAAATACGAGCAGTACTTC. It is translated as CASSPSDKYEQYF.

The chain combines TRBV2 with TRBJ2-7; possible D gene TRBD2, 7 bases. Germline V lookup: CDR1 SNHLY, CDR2 FYNNEI. Trimming stripped 1 base from V and 2 bases from J, with 12 bases between. The CDR3 has 15 residues. The CDR3 loop reads CASSEEGGVTYEQYF. CDR3 nucleotide sequence: TGTGCCAGCAGTGAAGAGGGGGGGGTGACCTACGAGCAGTACTTC.

The chain has TRBV27 and TRBJ2-7, with D perhaps TRBD2 (6 bases). Per germline, CDR1 MNHEY and CDR2 SMNVEV (reference sequence). The V gene lost 5 bases and the J gene lost 3 bases, with 8 bases spanning the gap. The CDR3 consists of 12 residues. CDR3 nucleotides: TGTGCCAGCAGTCCCGGGGGCTACGAGCAGTACTTC. Amino acid sequence: CASSPGGYEQYF.

This sequence joins TRBV27 and TRBJ1-5; the D gene is possibly TRBD1 (6 bases). The CDR3 is 17 residues long. Germline V gene sequence: CDR1 MNHEY, CDR2 SMNVEV (reference sequence). Trimming cost V 5 bases and J 15 bases, with 32 bases left between them. The CDR3 DNA is TGTGCCAGCAGTAAATTGCACAGGGATCGGGGACCCGGGGTACTGCATTTT. It specifies CASSKLHRDRGPGVLHF.

This clone occurred a few times. CDR3 protein: CASSWGGIGNTIYF. The CDR3 region has the DNA TGTGCCAGCAGCTGGGGAGGCATTGGAAACACCATATATTTT. This chain links TRBV11-2 with TRBJ1-3; D not certain. The length of the CDR3 is 14 residues. V lost 4 bases, J lost 3 bases, and 10 bases lay in between. CDR1 is SGHAT, CDR2 FQNNGV, per germline.

V gene TRBV4-1 combines with J gene TRBJ1-1, with D possibly being TRBD1 (5 bases). The CDR3 covers 12 residues. Trimming shortened V by 4 bases and J by 5 bases, and 8 bases separated the two germline ends. The V gene's germline CDR1 is MGHRA and CDR2 YSYEKL. The CDR3 coding sequence is TGCGCCAGCAGCCCAGGGAGGACTGAAGCTTTCTTT. Its translation is CASSPGRTEAFF.

The chain combines TRBV21-1 with TRBJ2-7; no DNA check was done on the table's D call, TRBD1. TRBV21-1 is deemed a pseudogene. This CDR3 has 15 residues. CDR3 coding DNA: TGTGCCAGCAGCCCCCGGACAGGCCTAACCTACGAGCAGTACTTC. It yields the protein CASSPRTGLTYEQYF.

The chain employs TRBV4-1 and TRBJ2-7; tentatively, D is TRBD2 (6 bases). V lost 1 base and J lost 6, with 19 bases in between. The CDR3 is made up of 16 amino acids. Germline CDR1 reads MGHRA; CDR2 reads YSYEKL. For the CDR3, the DNA is TGCGCCAGCAGCCAAGCTACGGCGGGGCCTTCCCTCGAGCAGTACTTC. As protein: CASSQATAGPSLEQYF.

This clone was counted a single time. CDR3: CASSRHEGTNEKLFF. Written as DNA, the CDR3 is TGCGCCAGCAGCCGCCACGAGGGCACAAATGAAAAACTGTTTTTT. The chain links TRBV4-1 to TRBJ1-4; D is uncertain. Germline CDR1 MGHRA, CDR2 YSYEKL. V lost 4 bases and J 5 bases, leaving 14 bases between the germline ends. This CDR3 comprises 15 residues.

The chain is built from TRBV27 and TRBJ1-6; no reliable D call. The length of the CDR3 is 14 residues. Per the germline V gene, CDR1 is MNHEY and CDR2 is SMNVEV (reference sequence). Deletions cut 5 bases from V and 6 bases from J, with 11 bases between. In nucleotides, the CDR3 is TGTGCCAGCAGTGCGGGAAGGATTAATTCACCCCTCCACTTT. Its translation: CASSAGRINSPLHF.

As for this clone: At the DNA level, this CDR3 is encoded by other sequences in the same sample as well. This rearrangement joins TRBV11-2 to TRBJ1-1; no clear D. The germline CDR1 and CDR2 sequences are SGHAT and FQNNGV. With 5 bases removed from V and 1 base from J, the gap between germline ends came to 8 bases. This CDR3 region has 13 residues. The CDR3 bases are TGTGCCAGCAGCCTCGGTTCGAACACTGAAGCTTTCTTT. Its translation is CASSLGSNTEAFF. Based on the CDR3 plus reference TRBV11-2 and TRBJ1-1, the full variable domain is EAGVAQSPRYKIIEKRQSVAFWCNPISGHATLYWYQQILGQGPKLLIQFQNNGVVDDSQLPKDRFSAERLKGVDSTLKIQPAKLEDSAVYLCASSLGSNTEAFFGQGTRLTVV.